This entry lists 8 T cell receptor beta chains sequenced from one sample in a study of cytomegalovirus exposure and HLA in healthy donors. PCR used 60 Vbeta primers and 13 Jbeta primers. Using immunoSEQ multiplex PCR, the repertoire was profiled, and TCRdb retains in-frame clones only, with some absent. The repertoire includes 120,000 to 150,000 clones, almost 85% of them detected once, and around 6.1% sits in the top ten. Sequencing was done on a sample of PBMCs. The receptor set was obtained from a man aged 25 to 45 in good health and CMV-seropositive.

J is TRBJ2-1 and V is TRBV7-9, with 7 bases lining up with TRBD2. Germline V gene data show CDR1 as SEHNR and CDR2 as FQNEAQ (reference sequence). The V and J ends lost 3 bases and 8 bases, in that order; junction bases with no gene match: 4. The CDR3 runs 13 residues. DNA for the CDR3: TGTGCCAGCAGCTTTCCTAGCGGCGATGAGCAGTTCTTC. Protein product: CASSFPSGDEQFF.

The sample holds a few counts of this clone. The chain combines TRBV6-4 with TRBJ2-1; 7 bases align to TRBD1. CDR1 is MRHNA, CDR2 SNTAGT, per germline. With 6 bases clipped from V and 5 bases from J, the junction kept 10 bases outside the gene matches. The CDR3 covers 15 residues. DNA for the CDR3: TGTGCCAGCAGCCCAGGGGACAGTCCGAACAATGAGCAGTTCTTC. Its protein is CASSPGDSPNNEQFF.

This clone occurred a few times. The chain combines TRBV6-5 with TRBJ2-2, with D unclear. The CDR3 loop spans 13 amino acids. The V end was cut by 6 bases, the J end by 3 bases, with 8 bases between. Germline assignment: CDR1 MNHEY and CDR2 SVGAGI. Written as DNA, the CDR3 is TGTGCCAGCAGCTTCGACTACACCGGGGAGCTGTTTTTT. Its translation: CASSFDYTGELFF.

The chain employs TRBV9 and TRBJ2-3; 7 bases align to TRBD2. The CDR3 covers 17 residues. Germline trimming cut 0 bases from V and 3 bases from J; bases unmatched to any gene: 10. Looked up from germline, CDR1 is SGDLS and CDR2 is YYNGEE. CDR3 in amino acids: CASSVGGSGAWTDTQYF. CDR3 sequence (DNA): TGTGCCAGCAGCGTAGGTGGAAGCGGGGCTTGGACAGATACGCAGTATTTT.

The gene calls are TRBV6-5 and TRBJ1-2; 8 bases agree with TRBD1. After removal of 6 bases from V and 7 bases from J, the junction contained 10 bases not matched to a gene. Per germline, CDR1 MNHEY and CDR2 SVGAGI. CDR3 length: 14 residues. Here the CDR3 reads CASRDGQGRFGYTF. The CDR3 bases are TGTGCCAGCAGGGATGGACAGGGACGTTTTGGCTACACCTTC.

The gene calls are TRBV28 and TRBJ2-7; 7 positions match TRBD2. Trimming cost V 6 bases and J 4 bases; bases outside gene matches: 6. The CDR3 sequence is 13 residues long. Germline lookup yields CDR1 MDHEN and CDR2 SYDVKM. CDR3 in amino acids: CASRQGGLYEQYF. DNA for the CDR3: TGTGCCAGCAGGCAGGGAGGGTTATACGAGCAGTACTTC.

The V call is TRBV5-8, the J call TRBJ2-7; 9 bases map to TRBD1. Germline loops: CDR1 SGHTS, CDR2 YDEGEE. The CDR3 contains 15 residues. The junction had 9 bases not matched to a gene; V was cut back by 3 bases and J by 5 bases. The CDR3 DNA reads TGTGCCAGCAGCTGGATGGGACAGGGTGCGAACGAGCAGTACTTC. It translates to CASSWMGQGANEQYF.

This chain connects TRBV18 to TRBJ2-3; D might be TRBD1 (6 bases). The germline V gene has CDR1 KGHSH and CDR2 LQKENI. This CDR3 is 15 amino acids long. Deletions cut 2 bases from V and 6 bases from J, with 15 bases between. CDR3 loop: CASSPGAGASDTQYF. In DNA, the CDR3 is TGTGCCAGCTCACCAGGGGCAGGGGCCTCTGATACGCAGTATTTT.